This entry describes one T cell receptor beta chain. Recent vaccinations or acute infections were absent in the healthy HIV-negative adult donors. This specimen comes from a study of shared clonotypes between healthy human individuals. Replicate PCRs for unsorted PBMC used around 270 ng DNA (roughly 30,000 T cell genomes). The assay was immunoSEQ multiplex PCR, and TCRdb's table has in-frame clones only and misses some. The top ten hold roughly 13% of the sample, which has about half a million clones, around 79% seen once. The clonotype originates from a woman aged 40 to 49 in good health. Some clones in this sample may be carry-over from other donors' samples. What was sequenced was PBMCs.

CDR3 region: CASSEGAGGMYTQYF. CDR3 DNA sequence: TGTGCCAGCAGTGAAGGGGCAGGGGGGATGTATACGCAGTATTTT. V and J are TRBV2 and TRBJ2-3; the D gene is possibly TRBD1 (7 bases). The CDR3 is 15 residues long. Germline loops: CDR1 SNHLY, CDR2 FYNNEI. V gave up 1 base and J gave up 7 bases, with 15 bases separating them.